These T cell receptor beta chains were read from a single sample in a study of CXCR3-negative and CXCR3-positive naive CD8 T cells. Following a re-call of the 5' RACE reads, TCRdb has one entry per CDR3 protein and lacks DNA. Its clone listing holds 150,000 to 160,000 distinct CDR3 sequences. Material for sequencing was naive CXCR3+ CD8+ T cells from blood. The receptors originated from a human donor in good health. Some clones in this sample may be carry-over from other donors' samples. Each CDR3 is given with its conserved first and last residue. The order of the fields is J gene, V gene, CDR3 protein.

J: TRBJ2-1
V: TRBV29-1
CDR3: CSVEGQGVYNEQFF

J: TRBJ2-1
V: TRBV7-9
CDR3: CASSLYTAWGRYNEQFF

J: TRBJ1-5
V: TRBV19
CDR3: CASSWTSNQPQHF

J: TRBJ1-1
V: TRBV4-3
CDR3: CASSLGTMNTEAFF

J: TRBJ2-7
V: TRBV29-1
CDR3: CSVERTDGYEQYF

J: TRBJ2-3
V: TRBV7-9
CDR3: CASSLSLDTDTQYF

J: TRBJ1-4
V: TRBV6-2/TRBV6-3
CDR3: CASTIKPEGEKLFF

J: TRBJ2-1
V: TRBV9
CDR3: CASSSSGDSYNEQFF

J: TRBJ1-2
V: TRBV11-2
CDR3: CASRRTGDSKGYTF

J: TRBJ2-7
V: TRBV11-2
CDR3: CASTFGLAGGEQYF

J: TRBJ2-7
V: TRBV7-8
CDR3: CASSPPGGIYEQYF

J: TRBJ2-4
V: TRBV18
CDR3: CASSPREVVKNIQYF

J: TRBJ2-7
V: TRBV28
CDR3: CASSSGTDHYEQYF

J: TRBJ1-1
V: TRBV10-1
CDR3: CASSDPTGGNTEAFF